This TCR beta chain was sequenced for a study of neurological immune-mediated disorders. This clonotype was recorded many times. Its target is not known. cDNA was made by 5'RACE with 10-nucleotide random UMIs. Over 160 million TCR-beta sequences from 15-18 subjects were obtained in each sequencing run. TCRdb re-called the 5' RACE reads with MiXCR, one entry per CDR3 protein. The sample yields about 44,000 distinct CDR3 sequences, approximately 21% seen once. Study-wide results and caveats: CDR3 amino acid sequences of expanded clones were not shared across subjects, a result suggesting private repertoires in all groups.

Unmatched junction bases numbered 20, after V lost 4 bases and J lost 11 bases. The CDR3 length is 16 residues. Germline V lookup: CDR1 SGHRS, CDR2 YFSETQ. The time point here: technical triplicate 3. PBMCs stored at -80 C, 2 million in total, were the source of the unsorted libraries. The sequencing sample was made of PBMCs. The V and J genes are TRBV5-1 and TRBJ1-1, with 7 bases that match TRBD1. The receptor was isolated from a man aged 55 to 70 with HTLV-1-associated myelopathy (HAM/TSP). CDR3 loop: CASSLSGTENGPVAFF. In nucleotides, the CDR3 is TGCGCCAGCAGCCTATCCGGGACAGAGAACGGGCCGGTGGCTTTCTTT. The full variable domain, with the rest looked up from reference TRBV5-1 and TRBJ1-1, is KAGVTQTPRYLIKTRGQQVTLSCSPISGHRSVSWYQQTPGQGLQFLFEYFSETQRNKGNFPGRFSGRQFSNSRSEMNVSTLELGDSALYLCASSLSGTENGPVAFFGQGTRLTVV.